A single sample is the source of the 11 T cell receptor beta chains below, sequenced in a study of CD8 T cells in ankylosing spondylitis. TCRdb re-derived calls from the 5' RACE reads in MiXCR, one entry per CDR3 protein. This table has 200,000 or so distinct CDR3 sequences, 20% to 30% appearing once. The sample consisted of blood, either unsorted or a sorted T cell fraction (not recorded which). These receptors were obtained from a male donor with ankylosing spondylitis or in good health (not recorded which).

This clonotype was recorded many times. In DNA, the CDR3 is TGTGCCAGCAGTTCCATAACAGGAGGGAATTCACCCCTCCACTTT. This encodes CASSSITGGNSPLHF. The rearrangement links TRBV12-3 or TRBV12-4 to TRBJ1-6, with D perhaps TRBD1 (5 bases). Trimming took 4 bases from V and 7 from J, leaving 14 bases between them. CDR3 length equals 15 residues.

This clonotype was seen just once. The rearrangement uses TRBV25-1 and TRBJ2-7; tentatively, D is TRBD1 (5 bases). The CDR3 length is 13 residues. Germline CDR1 reads MGHDK; CDR2 reads SYGVNS. V was trimmed by 7 bases and J by 2 bases, leaving 12 bases between them. CDR3 sequence: CASIPTDTYEQYF. The CDR3 nucleotides read TGTGCCAGCATTCCGACAGATACCTACGAGCAGTACTTC.

This clonotype was seen repeatedly, ten times or more. The J gene is TRBJ2-4, the V gene TRBV7-9; D uncertain. Germline CDR1 and CDR2: SEHNR and FQNEAQ (reference sequence). This CDR3 has 15 residues. The V end was cut by 2 bases, the J end by 10 bases, with 18 bases between. The CDR3 loop is CASSLNAGHLGIQYF. The CDR3 DNA sequence: TGTGCCAGCAGCTTAAACGCCGGGCACCTTGGGATTCAGTACTTC.

Ten or more counts support this clonotype. The chain carries TRBV4-2 and TRBJ2-1, with D possibly called TRBD1 or TRBD2 (5 bases each). CDR1 and CDR2 from the germline V gene are LGHNA and YNFKEQ. CDR3 length equals 13 residues. V was pared by 0 bases and J by 8 bases, with 8 bases between. CDR3 coding DNA: TGTGCCAGCAGCCAAGATATGGGGGATGAGCAGTTCTTC. Its protein product is CASSQDMGDEQFF.

This clonotype came up many times. The V gene is TRBV5-5, the J gene TRBJ2-5; TRBD2 matches 11 bases. Germline V gives CDR1 SGHKS, CDR2 YYEKEE (reference sequence). J lost 4 bases, V lost 2 bases, and 4 bases had no gene match. The CDR3 runs to 15 residues. Written as DNA, the CDR3 is TGTGCCAGCAGCTTCTCCGGGACTAGCGGAGAGACCCAGTACTTC. Translating gives CASSFSGTSGETQYF.

The gene calls are TRBV2 and TRBJ2-3, with 9 bases aligning to TRBD1. J was trimmed by 1 base and V by 5 bases; bases with no gene match: 7. The CDR3 extends over 16 amino acids. Germline V gene lookup returns CDR1 SNHLY and CDR2 FYNNEI. CDR3: CASSLPGTGRTDTQYF. CDR3 nucleotide sequence: TGTGCCAGCAGTTTACCCGGGACAGGGCGCACAGATACGCAGTATTTT.

This clonotype has ten or more counts. The chain links TRBV10-1 to TRBJ2-1, with 12 bases that match TRBD2. In germline, CDR1 is WNHNN, CDR2 SYGVQD (reference sequence). Trimming took 9 bases from V and 8 from J; bases not matched to a gene: 5. The CDR3 loop spans 13 amino acids. This CDR3 is CASGASGRDEQFF. For the CDR3, the DNA is TGCGCCAGTGGGGCTAGCGGGAGGGATGAGCAGTTCTTC.

The chain has TRBV12-3 or TRBV12-4 and TRBJ1-1; 8 positions match TRBD1. The ends lost 2 bases at V and 1 base at J; junction bases unmatched: 6. There are 16 residues in the CDR3. The CDR3 spells CASSLRLGTGNTEAFF. CDR3 DNA sequence: TGTGCCAGCAGTTTACGTCTCGGGACAGGGAACACTGAAGCTTTCTTT.

This clonotype was seen at least ten times. V and J are TRBV28 and TRBJ2-7, with 7 bases lining up with TRBD2. Unmatched junction bases numbered 10, after V lost 6 bases and J lost 5 bases. Germline assignment: CDR1 MDHEN and CDR2 SYDVKM. This CDR3 contains 14 residues. The CDR3, as DNA: TGTGCCAGCAGCTCCAGCGGGGAGGGAGACGAGCAGTACTTC. Translation gives CASSSSGEGDEQYF.

The chain recombines TRBV10-3 with TRBJ2-5, with a possible D match to TRBD1 (5 bases). The ends were cut back, 10 bases at V and 2 bases at J, with 17 bases in the middle. CDR1 and CDR2 from the germline V gene are ENHRY and SYGVKD. This CDR3 region has 14 residues. Here the CDR3 DNA reads TGTGCCACCACCCCCAGGGAATCGCAAGAGACCCAGTACTTC. It specifies CATTPRESQETQYF.

This clonotype occurred many times. The rearrangement uses TRBV20-1 and TRBJ2-7; tentatively, D is TRBD2 (6 bases). The CDR3 is 16 residues long. With 0 bases removed from V and 0 bases from J, the gap between germline ends came to 15 bases. Germline lookup yields CDR1 DFQATT and CDR2 SNEGSKA (reference sequence). CDR3 residues: CSARDRDSTFSYEQYF. The CDR3 nucleotides read TGCAGTGCTAGAGATCGGGACTCTACTTTCTCCTACGAGCAGTACTTC.